This TCR beta chain was observed in a study of patients and donors after allogeneic stem cell transplantation. Using its own MiXCR run on the RT-PCR reads, TCRdb lists one record per CDR3 protein. The table lists hundreds of thousands of distinct CDR3 sequences, around 16% of them singletons, with 7.2% in the top ten. What was sequenced was blood, either unsorted or a sorted T cell fraction (not recorded which). The receptor was derived from a human donor who was either an allogeneic HSCT recipient or a stem cell or donor lymphocyte infusion donor (not recorded which). It is not recorded whose cells these are; they may come from a transplant donor.

The CDR3 nucleotides read TGTGCCAGCAGTTACAGCGACTCCTACGAGCAGTACTTC. Its protein is CASSYSDSYEQYF. The chain employs TRBV6-5 and TRBJ2-7; D gene ambiguous. V lost 2 bases, J lost 0 bases, and 5 bases lay in between. CDR3 length: 13 residues. Germline assignment: CDR1 MNHEY and CDR2 SVGAGI.